The clone carrying this TCR beta chain has ten or more counts. The antigen is undetermined. There were only healthy Caucasians among the donors. Each CDR3 protein is one row after TCRdb ran MiXCR on the 5' RACE reads. The repertoire holds hundreds of thousands of distinct CDR3 sequences, with around 5.7% as singletons. Germline V CDR1 and CDR2: SGHRS, YFSETQ. The CDR3 runs 15 residues. V trimming: 5 bases; J trimming: 1 base; junction bases outside the gene matches: 8. These data belong to a study of identical twins. The study, taken as a whole, reports: It was out-of-frame TCR alpha sharing in monozygotic twins that models underestimated. The study based its conclusions on cross-sectional statistical analysis and did not follow the same donors.

The sample taken for sequencing was naive T cells sorted from blood. The receptor was isolated from a young man in good health. The V gene is TRBV5-1, the J gene TRBJ2-5; 7 positions agree with TRBD1. As DNA, the CDR3 is TGCGCCAGCAGACCAGAGAGGGACAGCCAAGAGACCCAGTACTTC. As protein: CASRPERDSQETQYF.